Presented here are 21 T cell receptor beta chains from one specimen sequenced in a study of human T cells and chemical hapten exposure. The time point is: patch test 2, 6 weeks after DPC sensitization. Stated treatment: therapeutic diphenylcyclopropenone sensitization with weekly scalp DPC. One entry per CDR3 protein, called by TCRdb with MiXCR from the RACE reads. The sample has about 54,000 distinct CDR3 sequences; just under 10% are singletons. The starting material was whole blood, obtained in connection with sensitization to the hapten diphenylcyclopropenone (DPC). These receptors were taken from a woman between 50 and 59 years old with alopecia areata. Some clones in this sample may be carry-over from other donors' samples.

The chain joins TRBV27 to TRBJ1-5; D is possibly TRBD1 (5 bases). The CDR3 is made up of 14 amino acids. V was cut by 8 bases and J by 1 base, with 12 bases left in between. Germline CDR1 reads MNHEY; CDR2 reads SMNVEV (reference sequence). The CDR3 coding sequence is TGTGCCAGCCGGCCCCGGGACAGCAATCAGCCCCAGCATTTT. It is translated as CASRPRDSNQPQHF.

This clonotype was seen only a few times. The chain uses TRBV2 and TRBJ1-1, with TRBD1 as a possible D gene (5 bases). The CDR3 totals 13 residues. Germline CDR1 is SNHLY and CDR2 is FYNNEI. Trimming cost V 4 bases and J 1 base, with 7 bases left between them. CDR3 sequence reads: CASSGQGNTEAFF. Here the CDR3 DNA reads TGTGCCAGCAGTGGTCAGGGGAACACTGAAGCTTTCTTT.

J is TRBJ1-5 and V is TRBV7-2; D is undetermined. CDR3 length: 13 amino acids. Germline-derived CDR1 and CDR2 are SGHTA and FQGNSA. Trimming took off 1 base at V and 7 bases at J, with 8 bases between the two ends. CDR3 loop: CASSLDREQPQHF. The DNA of the CDR3 is TGTGCCAGCAGCTTAGATCGGGAGCAGCCCCAGCATTTT.

The rearrangement links TRBV28 to TRBJ1-1; possible D gene TRBD1, 6 bases. Germline CDR1 is MDHEN and CDR2 is SYDVKM. V shed 6 bases and J shed 4 bases, with 21 bases lying between them. This CDR3 is built from 16 residues. In DNA, the CDR3 is TGTGCCAGCAGCTCGGGCCAACAGGGTTCGGGCACTGAAGCTTTCTTT. Translation gives CASSSGQQGSGTEAFF.

This clonotype has only a few counts. The chain uses TRBV29-1 and TRBJ1-2, with D hard to call. Germline CDR1 and CDR2: SQVTM and ANQGSEA. This CDR3 has 10 residues. With 5 bases removed from V and 6 bases from J, the gap between germline ends came to 7 bases. The CDR3 DNA sequence: TGCAGCGTTCGCGGGAATGGCTACACCTTC. Its translation is CSVRGNGYTF. Complete variable domain (other parts from reference TRBV29-1 and TRBJ1-2): SAVISQKPSRDICQRGTSLTIQCQVDSQVTMMFWYRQQPGQSLTLIATANQGSEATYESGFVIDKFPISRPNLTFSTLTVSNMSPEDSSIYLCSVRGNGYTFGSGTRLTVV.

This clonotype has only a few counts. The chain has TRBV5-1 and TRBJ1-6, with a possible D match to TRBD1 (5 bases). The CDR3 extends over 14 amino acids. Germline CDR1 and CDR2: SGHRS and YFSETQ. The V gene lost 5 bases and the J gene lost 9 bases, with 15 bases spanning the gap. The CDR3 loop is CASRSTSRGSPLHF. CDR3 sequence (DNA): TGCGCCAGCAGATCTACATCAAGGGGTTCACCCCTCCACTTT.

This clonotype was counted ten times or more. The gene calls are TRBV6-1 and TRBJ1-1; D is possibly TRBD1 (5 bases). The CDR3 has 16 amino acids. Trimming removed 6 bases at V and 2 bases at J, with 19 bases between. CDR1 is MNHNS and CDR2 is SASEGT in the germline V gene. In nucleotides, the CDR3 is TGTGCCAGCAGCCCCCTGTGGGGGACGGTAAACACTGAAGCTTTCTTT. This translates into CASSPLWGTVNTEAFF.

This clonotype was counted many times. This chain uses TRBV6-2 or TRBV6-3 with TRBJ2-2; D is perhaps TRBD2 (5 bases). CDR1 is MNHEY, CDR2 SVGEGT, per germline. V was shortened by 2 bases and J by 6 bases, with 13 bases between the two germline ends. CDR3 length: 15 amino acids. CDR3 amino acids: CASSYPTSGPGELFF. CDR3 in DNA: TGTGCCAGCAGTTACCCCACGAGCGGACCCGGGGAGCTGTTTTTT.

This clonotype came up a few times. The chain combines TRBV6-5 with TRBJ1-1; 7 nucleotides agree with TRBD1. This CDR3 comprises 15 residues. Germline V gene data show CDR1 as MNHEY and CDR2 as SVGAGI. V dropped 6 bases and J dropped 5; count of bases not matched to a gene: 12. The CDR3 DNA is TGTGCCAGCAGCACGATAGGGGGCATCTGGACTGAAGCTTTCTTT. This encodes CASSTIGGIWTEAFF.

This clonotype was recorded a few times. This chain links TRBV12-3 or TRBV12-4 with TRBJ2-1; D not certain. Deletions cut 6 bases from V and 12 bases from J, with 12 bases between. There are 11 residues in the CDR3. The CDR3 protein is CASSRGRVQFF. The CDR3 DNA reads as TGTGCCAGCAGCCGCGGTCGGGTGCAGTTCTTC.

The V and J genes are TRBV7-2 and TRBJ1-2, with D unresolved. Germline CDR1 and CDR2: SGHTA and FQGNSA. The CDR3 is 14 amino acids. Between the trimmed V and J ends, which lost 0 bases and 1 base, there was a span of 6 bases. For the CDR3, the DNA is TGTGCCAGCAGCTTAGCGTCAGTTAACTATGGCTACACCTTC. Translating gives CASSLASVNYGYTF.

This chain uses TRBV7-9 with TRBJ2-2; D is possibly TRBD2 (6 bases). Germline lookup yields CDR1 SEHNR and CDR2 FQNEAQ (reference sequence). The CDR3 runs to 15 residues. V was clipped by 9 bases and J by 5 bases, with 19 bases between them. CDR3 coding DNA: TGTGCCAGGAGCCTAGGCCGGGGGAATACCGGGGAGCTGTTTTTT. The encoded protein is CARSLGRGNTGELFF.

This clonotype was counted many times. The CDR3 coding sequence is TGCGCCAGCAGCCAAGGGCTCAAAACCCAATCCTATGGCTACACCTTC. The encoded protein is CASSQGLKTQSYGYTF. The chain carries TRBV4-3 and TRBJ1-2; D is unclear. Trimming removed 1 base at V and 4 bases at J, with 16 bases between. Germline V gene data show CDR1 as LGHNA and CDR2 as YSLEER. This CDR3 is built from 16 residues.

This clonotype has a count of ten or more. This chain links TRBV2 with TRBJ2-3, with 9 bases aligning to TRBD2. V dropped 7 bases and J dropped 2; count of bases not matched to a gene: 4. Germline lookup yields CDR1 SNHLY and CDR2 FYNNEI. This CDR3 comprises 14 residues. CDR3 bases: TGTGCCAGCAAGAGGACTAGCGCCACAGATACGCAGTATTTT. This encodes CASKRTSATDTQYF.

This chain uses TRBV10-1 with TRBJ2-6, with unresolved D. Germline CDR1 reads WNHNN; CDR2 reads SYGVQD (reference sequence). The CDR3 spans 13 residues. Trimming took off 4 bases at V and 4 bases at J, with 5 bases between the two ends. The CDR3 coding sequence is TGCGCCAGCAGTGCTTCCGGGGCCAACGTCCTGACTTTC. Its translation is CASSASGANVLTF.

This clonotype has a handful of counts. J is TRBJ2-2 and V is TRBV18; 10 nucleotides match TRBD1. Germline CDR1 KGHSH, CDR2 LQKENI. This CDR3 is 15 amino acids long. V shed 5 bases, J shed 5 bases, and the junction held 5 bases outside the gene matches. CDR3 in amino acids: CASSSGQGKTGELFF. CDR3 bases: TGTGCCAGCTCATCGGGACAGGGGAAAACCGGGGAGCTGTTTTTT.

This clonotype was observed many times. The chain couples TRBV7-8 to TRBJ1-3, with D uncertain. This CDR3 is built from 11 residues. Germline CDR1 reads SGHVS; CDR2 reads FQNEAQ. With 2 bases removed from V and 9 bases from J, the gap between germline ends came to 5 bases. CDR3 in DNA: TGTGCCAGCAGCTTACGGGGCACCATATATTTT. As protein: CASSLRGTIYF.

Worth noting for this clonotype: Sequence at one end of the junction differs from germline and may be a read error. This CDR3 is CASSSSLPGQGSF. CDR3 bases: TGTGCCAGCAGCTCTTCGTTGCCGGGACAGGGGTCCTTC. This chain links TRBV28 with TRBJ2-7, with 10 bases lining up with TRBD1. The germline V gene encodes CDR1 MDHEN and CDR2 SYDVKM. This CDR3 region has 13 residues.

The chain employs TRBV2 and TRBJ2-3, with 8 bases matching TRBD2. Trimming cost V 3 bases and J 10 bases; bases outside gene matches: 3. The CDR3 covers 12 residues. CDR1 SNHLY and CDR2 FYNNEI come from the germline V gene. The CDR3 reads CASSEGLGAQYF. DNA of the CDR3: TGTGCCAGCAGTGAGGGACTAGGAGCGCAGTATTTT. Drawing the rest from reference TRBV2 and TRBJ2-3, the complete variable domain is EPEVTQTPSHQVTQMGQEVILRCVPISNHLYFYWYRQILGQKVEFLVSFYNNEISEKSEIFDDQFSVERPDGSNFTLKIRSTKLEDSAMYFCASSEGLGAQYFGPGTRLTVL.

The chain employs TRBV25-1 and TRBJ2-7; TRBD2 agrees at 11 bases. This CDR3 comprises 15 residues. With 6 bases clipped from V and 5 bases from J, the junction kept 9 bases outside the gene matches. Germline V lookup: CDR1 MGHDK, CDR2 SYGVNS. As DNA, the CDR3 is TGTGCCAGCAGCCCGATAGCGGGAGGGGAACACGAGCAGTACTTC. Its translation is CASSPIAGGEHEQYF.

This clonotype occurred a few times. The rearrangement uses TRBV6-1 and TRBJ2-5, with 9 bases fitting TRBD1. J lost 4 bases, V lost 6 bases, and 6 bases had no gene match. The CDR3 extends over 14 amino acids. The germline gives CDR1 MNHNS, CDR2 SASEGT. In DNA, the CDR3 is TGTGCCAGCAGGCGGGACAGGGATAGAGAGACCCAGTACTTC. It codes for CASRRDRDRETQYF.